This section outlines one T cell receptor beta chain sequence together with its context. The antigen remains undetermined. This record belongs to a study of T cell responses to AZD1222 COVID-19 vaccine. V shed 5 bases, J shed 2 bases, and the junction held 8 bases outside the gene matches. CDR1 is LGHNA, CDR2 YSLEER, per germline. The length of the CDR3 is 16 residues. This table comes from immunoSEQ multiplex PCR, and its TCRdb copy is limited to in-frame clones, with some not included. Of 150,000 to 250,000 clones detected, about 93% appear once; the ten largest clones hold more than 0.8%. Study-level findings and limits: Two AZD1222 doses significantly raised spike-specific TCR breadth and depth over controls. Spike-wide vaccine-associated CD4 TCRs dominated at 160-218 and 743-854. White British ancestry dominated among donors, who included more females, and clonal diversity was possibly underestimated.

The receptor was derived from an adult who received the AZD1222 COVID-19 vaccine. The material sequenced was peripheral blood, taken 28 days after the second AZD1222 dose. The chain joins TRBV4-3 to TRBJ1-4; 7 bases map to TRBD1. Here the CDR3 DNA reads TGCGCCAGCAGCAAAAACCCGGGACAGACTAATGAAAAACTGTTTTTT. Translated: CASSKNPGQTNEKLFF.